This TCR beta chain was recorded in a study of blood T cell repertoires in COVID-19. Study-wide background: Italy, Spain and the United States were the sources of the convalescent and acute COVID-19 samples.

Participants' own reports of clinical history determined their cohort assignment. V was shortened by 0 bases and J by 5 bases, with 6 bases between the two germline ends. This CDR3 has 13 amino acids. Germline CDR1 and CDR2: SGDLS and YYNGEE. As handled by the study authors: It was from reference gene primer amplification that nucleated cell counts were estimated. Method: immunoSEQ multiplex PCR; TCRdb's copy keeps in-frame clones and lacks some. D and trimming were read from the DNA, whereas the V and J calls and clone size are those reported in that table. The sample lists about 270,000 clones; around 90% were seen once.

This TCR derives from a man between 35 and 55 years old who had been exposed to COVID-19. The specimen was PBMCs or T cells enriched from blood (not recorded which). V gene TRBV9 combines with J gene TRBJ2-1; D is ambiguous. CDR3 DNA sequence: TGTGCCAGCAGCGTAGCTGACAACAATGAGCAGTTCTTC. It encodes CASSVADNNEQFF.